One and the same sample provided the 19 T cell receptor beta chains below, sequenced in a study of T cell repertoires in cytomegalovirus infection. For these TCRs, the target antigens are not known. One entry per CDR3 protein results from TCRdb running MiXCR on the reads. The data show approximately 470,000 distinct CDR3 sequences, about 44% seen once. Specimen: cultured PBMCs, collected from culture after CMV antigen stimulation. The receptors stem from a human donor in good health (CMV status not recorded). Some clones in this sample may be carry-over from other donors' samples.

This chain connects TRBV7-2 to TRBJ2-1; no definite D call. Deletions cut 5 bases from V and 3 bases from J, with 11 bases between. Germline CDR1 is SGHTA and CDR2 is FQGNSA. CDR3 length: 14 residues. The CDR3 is CASSPSSFYNEQFF. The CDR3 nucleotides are TGTGCCAGCAGCCCAAGCAGCTTCTACAATGAGCAGTTCTTC.

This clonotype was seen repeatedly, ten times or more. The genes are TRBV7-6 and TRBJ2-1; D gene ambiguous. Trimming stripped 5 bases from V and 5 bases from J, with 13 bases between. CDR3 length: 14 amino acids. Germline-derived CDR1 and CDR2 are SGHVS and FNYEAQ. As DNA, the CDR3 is TGTGCCAGCAGCCCTGATTATGGGAACAATGAGCAGTTCTTC. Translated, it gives CASSPDYGNNEQFF.

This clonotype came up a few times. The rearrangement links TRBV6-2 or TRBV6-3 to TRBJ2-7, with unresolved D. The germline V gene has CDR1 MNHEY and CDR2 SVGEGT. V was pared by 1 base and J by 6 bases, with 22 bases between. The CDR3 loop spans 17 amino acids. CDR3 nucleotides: TGTGCCAGCAGTTACTACCCTGGCAACAGAGGAGCAGGCGAGCAGTACTTC. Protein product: CASSYYPGNRGAGEQYF.

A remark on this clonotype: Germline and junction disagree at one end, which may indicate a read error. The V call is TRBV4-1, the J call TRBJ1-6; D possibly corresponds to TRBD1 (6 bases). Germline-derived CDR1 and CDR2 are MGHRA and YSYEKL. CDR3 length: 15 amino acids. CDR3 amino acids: CASSQVRRQDSPLHF. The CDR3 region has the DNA TGCGCCAGTAGCCAAGTGCGGCGACAGGATTCACCCCTCCACTTT.

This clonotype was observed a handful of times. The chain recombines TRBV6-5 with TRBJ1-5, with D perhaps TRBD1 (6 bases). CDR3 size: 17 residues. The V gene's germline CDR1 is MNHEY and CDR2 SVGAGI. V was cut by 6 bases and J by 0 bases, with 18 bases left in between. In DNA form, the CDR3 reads TGTGCCAGCAGCCCCCTGTGGGGGGCGTTTAGCAATCAGCCCCAGCATTTT. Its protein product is CASSPLWGAFSNQPQHF.

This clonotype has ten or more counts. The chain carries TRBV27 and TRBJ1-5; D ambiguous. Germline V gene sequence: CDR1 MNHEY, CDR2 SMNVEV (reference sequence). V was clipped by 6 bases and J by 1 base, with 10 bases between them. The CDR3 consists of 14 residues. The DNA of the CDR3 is TGTGCCAGCAGCCCCGGCGGAAGCAATCAGCCCCAGCATTTT. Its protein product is CASSPGGSNQPQHF.

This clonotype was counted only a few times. The CDR3 sequence is CASSFSNDEQYF. CDR3 DNA: TGTGCCAGCAGCTTTTCCAATGACGAGCAGTACTTC. This chain uses TRBV5-5 with TRBJ2-7; D is unclear. The V end was cut by 2 bases, the J end by 5 bases, with 8 bases between. Germline lookup yields CDR1 SGHKS and CDR2 YYEKEE (reference sequence). The CDR3 has 12 amino acids. The complete variable domain, with remaining parts taken from reference TRBV5-5 and TRBJ2-7, reads DAGVTQSPTHLIKTRGQQVTLRCSPISGHKSVSWYQQVLGQGPQFIFQYYEKEERGRGNFPDRFSARQFPNYSSELNVNALLLGDSALYLCASSFSNDEQYFGPGTRLTVT.

The CDR3 DNA reads TGTGCCAGCAGTTTATCGTTCCGGCTCTCACATGGCTACACCTTC. Residues: CASSLSFRLSHGYTF. J is TRBJ1-2 and V is TRBV27; D remains ambiguous. The V end was cut by 0 bases, the J end by 6 bases, with 14 bases between. CDR1 MNHEY and CDR2 SMNVEV come from the germline V gene (reference sequence). The CDR3 is made up of 15 amino acids.

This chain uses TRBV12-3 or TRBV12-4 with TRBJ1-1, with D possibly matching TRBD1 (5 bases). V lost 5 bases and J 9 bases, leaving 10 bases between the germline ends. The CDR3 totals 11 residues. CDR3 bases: TGTGCCAGCAGTACGCGGGGGAAAGCTTTCTTT. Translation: CASSTRGKAFF.

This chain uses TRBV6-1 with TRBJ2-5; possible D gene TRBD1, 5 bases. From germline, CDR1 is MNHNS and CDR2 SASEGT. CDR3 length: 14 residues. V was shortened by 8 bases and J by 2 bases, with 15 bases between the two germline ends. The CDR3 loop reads CASDRTHTQETQYF. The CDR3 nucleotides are TGTGCCAGCGATAGGACACATACACAAGAGACCCAGTACTTC.

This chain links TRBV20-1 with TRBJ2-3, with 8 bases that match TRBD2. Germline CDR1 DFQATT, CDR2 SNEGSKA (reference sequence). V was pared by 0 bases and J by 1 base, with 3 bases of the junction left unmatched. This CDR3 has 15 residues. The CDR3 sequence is CSARDSTSGTDTQYF. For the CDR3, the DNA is TGCAGTGCTAGAGATTCGACTAGCGGCACAGATACGCAGTATTTT.

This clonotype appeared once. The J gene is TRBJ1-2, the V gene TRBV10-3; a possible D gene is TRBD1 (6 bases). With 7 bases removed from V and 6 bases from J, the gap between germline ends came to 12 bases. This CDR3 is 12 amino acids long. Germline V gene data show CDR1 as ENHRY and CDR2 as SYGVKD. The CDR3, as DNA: TGTGCCATCAATGGGGACAAAGATGGCTACACCTTC. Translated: CAINGDKDGYTF.

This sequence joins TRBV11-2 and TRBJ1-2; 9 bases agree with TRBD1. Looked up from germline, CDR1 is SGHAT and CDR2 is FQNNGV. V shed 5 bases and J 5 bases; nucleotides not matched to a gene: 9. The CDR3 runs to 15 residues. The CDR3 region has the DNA TGTGCCAGCAGCCCGAGGGACAGGGAATGGTATGGCTACACCTTC. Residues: CASSPRDREWYGYTF.

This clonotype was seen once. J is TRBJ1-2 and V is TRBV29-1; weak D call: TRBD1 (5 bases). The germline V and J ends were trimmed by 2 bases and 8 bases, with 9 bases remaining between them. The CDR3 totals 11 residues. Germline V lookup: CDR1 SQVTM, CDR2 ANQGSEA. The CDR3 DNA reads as TGCAGCGTTGAACGGGACGGCGGCTACACCTTC. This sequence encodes CSVERDGGYTF.

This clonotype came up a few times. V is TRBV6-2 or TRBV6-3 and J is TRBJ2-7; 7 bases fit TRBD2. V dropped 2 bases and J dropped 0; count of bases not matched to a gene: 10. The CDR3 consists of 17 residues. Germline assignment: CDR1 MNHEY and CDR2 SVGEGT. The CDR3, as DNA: TGTGCCAGCAGTTACGATTTCCTAGCGGCTAGCTCCTACGAGCAGTACTTC. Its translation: CASSYDFLAASSYEQYF.

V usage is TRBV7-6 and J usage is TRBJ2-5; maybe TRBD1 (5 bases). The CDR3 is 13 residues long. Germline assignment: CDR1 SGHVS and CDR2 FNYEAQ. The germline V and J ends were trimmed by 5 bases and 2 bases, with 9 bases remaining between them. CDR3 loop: CASSRQRQETQYF. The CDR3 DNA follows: TGTGCCAGCAGCAGACAGAGACAAGAGACCCAGTACTTC.

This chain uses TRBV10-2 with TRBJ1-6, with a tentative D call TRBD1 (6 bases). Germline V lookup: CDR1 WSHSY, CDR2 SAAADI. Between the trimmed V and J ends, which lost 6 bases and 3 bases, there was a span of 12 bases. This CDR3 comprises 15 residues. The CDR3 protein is CASSPGGIYNSPLHF. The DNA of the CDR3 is TGCGCCAGCAGCCCCGGGGGCATCTATAATTCACCCCTCCACTTT.

Here the CDR3 DNA reads TGTGCCAGCAGACGGAAGGAGGTTGGCTACACCTTC. It codes for CASRRKEVGYTF. The rearrangement uses TRBV6-2 or TRBV6-3 and TRBJ1-2, with no clear D. Germline V gene data show CDR1 as MNHEY and CDR2 as SVGEGT. Between the trimmed V and J ends, which lost 6 bases and 7 bases, there was a span of 12 bases. The CDR3 covers 12 residues.

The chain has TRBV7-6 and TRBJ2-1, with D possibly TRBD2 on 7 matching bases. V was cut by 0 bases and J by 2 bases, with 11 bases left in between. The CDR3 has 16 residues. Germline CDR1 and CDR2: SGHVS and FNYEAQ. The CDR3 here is CASSLARRGPYNEQFF. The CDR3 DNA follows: TGTGCCAGCAGCTTAGCGCGGCGGGGGCCCTACAATGAGCAGTTCTTC. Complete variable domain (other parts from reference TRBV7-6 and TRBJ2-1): GAGVSQSPRYKVTKRGQDVALRCDPISGHVSLYWYRQALGQGPEFLTYFNYEAQQDKSGLPNDRFSAERPEGSISTLTIQRTEQRDSAMYRCASSLARRGPYNEQFFGPGTRLTVL.